Sequencing of this T cell receptor beta chain was carried out in a study of blood T cell repertoires in COVID-19. Measured with immunoSEQ multiplex PCR; TCRdb has only the in-frame clones, and not every one. The sample carries around 300,000 clones, roughly 88% recorded once. This clone was seen only once. The CDR3 extends over 13 amino acids. The V end lost 6 bases, the J end lost 7 bases, and 13 bases lay between the germline ends. This clonotype originated in a woman in her 30s with COVID-19, enrolled during active disease. Sequenced sample: peripheral blood. This chain connects TRBV12-3 or TRBV12-4 to TRBJ1-5; no reliable D call. Here the CDR3 reads CASSSLRSQPQHF. CDR3 DNA: TGTGCCAGCAGCTCACTTAGGAGCCAGCCCCAGCATTTT.